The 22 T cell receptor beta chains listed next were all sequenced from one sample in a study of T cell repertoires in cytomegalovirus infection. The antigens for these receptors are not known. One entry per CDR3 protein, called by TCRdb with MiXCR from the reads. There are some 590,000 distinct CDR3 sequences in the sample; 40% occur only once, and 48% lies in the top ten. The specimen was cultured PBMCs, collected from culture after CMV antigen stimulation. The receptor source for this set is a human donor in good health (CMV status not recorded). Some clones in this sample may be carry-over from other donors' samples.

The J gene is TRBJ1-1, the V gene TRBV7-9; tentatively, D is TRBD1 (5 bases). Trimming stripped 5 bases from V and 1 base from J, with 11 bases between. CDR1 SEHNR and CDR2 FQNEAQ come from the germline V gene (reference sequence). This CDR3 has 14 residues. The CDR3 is CASSAPDRNTEAFF. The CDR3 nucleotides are TGTGCCAGCAGCGCACCAGACAGGAACACTGAAGCTTTCTTT.

The CDR3 is CASSQVNFRRGVRTEAFF. The CDR3 DNA is TGTGCCAGCAGCCAAGTAAACTTCCGCCGCGGGGTGAGGACTGAAGCTTTCTTT. The rearrangement uses TRBV14 and TRBJ1-1; D unclear. This CDR3 spans 18 amino acids. Germline V gives CDR1 SGHDN, CDR2 FVKESK. V dropped 1 base and J dropped 5 bases, with 23 bases sitting between them.

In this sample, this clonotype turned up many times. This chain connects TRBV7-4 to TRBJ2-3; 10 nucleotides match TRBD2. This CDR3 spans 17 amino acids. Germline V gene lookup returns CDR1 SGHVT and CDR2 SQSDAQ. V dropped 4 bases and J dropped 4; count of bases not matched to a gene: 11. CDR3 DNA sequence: TGTGCCAGCAGCTCAGCGGGGGGGCCGAGTGCAGCAGATACGCAGTATTTT. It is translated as CASSSAGGPSAADTQYF.

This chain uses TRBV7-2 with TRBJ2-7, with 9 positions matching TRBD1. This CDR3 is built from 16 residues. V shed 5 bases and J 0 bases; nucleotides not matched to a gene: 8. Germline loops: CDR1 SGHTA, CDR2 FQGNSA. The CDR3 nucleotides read TGTGCCAGCAGCCGCGTTGGGACAGGGAGCTCCTACGAGCAGTACTTC. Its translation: CASSRVGTGSSYEQYF.

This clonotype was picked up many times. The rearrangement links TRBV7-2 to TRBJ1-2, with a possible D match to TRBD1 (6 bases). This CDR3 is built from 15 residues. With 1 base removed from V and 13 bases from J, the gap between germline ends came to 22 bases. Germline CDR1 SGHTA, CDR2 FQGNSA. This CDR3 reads CASSLGFGGAVSPTF. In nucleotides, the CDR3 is TGTGCCAGCAGCTTAGGGTTCGGGGGCGCAGTCAGTCCCACCTTC. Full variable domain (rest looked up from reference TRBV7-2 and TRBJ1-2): GAGVSQSPSNKVTEKGKDVELRCDPISGHTALYWYRQSLGQGLEFLIYFQGNSAPDKSGLPSDRFSAERTGGSVSTLTIQRTQQEDSAVYLCASSLGFGGAVSPTFGSGTRLTVV.

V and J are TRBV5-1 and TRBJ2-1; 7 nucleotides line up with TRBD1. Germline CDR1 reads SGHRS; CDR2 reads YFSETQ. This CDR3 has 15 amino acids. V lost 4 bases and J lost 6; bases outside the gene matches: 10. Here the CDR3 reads CASSPGTVSFNEQFF. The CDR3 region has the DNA TGCGCCAGCAGCCCCGGGACAGTATCGTTCAATGAGCAGTTCTTC.

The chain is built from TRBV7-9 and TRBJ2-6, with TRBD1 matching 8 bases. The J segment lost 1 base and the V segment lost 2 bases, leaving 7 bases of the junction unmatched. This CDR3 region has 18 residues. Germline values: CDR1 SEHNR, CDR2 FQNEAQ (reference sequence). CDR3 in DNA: TGTGCCAGCAGCTTAATCGGACAGGGTTTTTCTGGGGCCAACGTCCTGACTTTC. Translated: CASSLIGQGFSGANVLTF. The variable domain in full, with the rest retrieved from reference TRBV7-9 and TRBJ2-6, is DTGVSQNPRHKITKRGQNVTFRCDPISEHNRLYWYRQTLGQGPEFLTYFQNEAQLEKSRLLSDRFSAERPKGSFSTLEIQRTEQGDSAMYLCASSLIGQGFSGANVLTFGAGSRLTVL.

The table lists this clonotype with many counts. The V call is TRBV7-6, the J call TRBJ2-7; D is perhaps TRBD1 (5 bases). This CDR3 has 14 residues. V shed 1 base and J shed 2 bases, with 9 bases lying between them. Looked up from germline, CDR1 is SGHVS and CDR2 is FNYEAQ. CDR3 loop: CASSLDQGPYEQYF. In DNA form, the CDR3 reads TGTGCCAGCAGCTTAGATCAGGGCCCCTACGAGCAGTACTTC. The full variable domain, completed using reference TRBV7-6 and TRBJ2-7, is GAGVSQSPRYKVTKRGQDVALRCDPISGHVSLYWYRQALGQGPEFLTYFNYEAQQDKSGLPNDRFSAERPEGSISTLTIQRTEQRDSAMYRCASSLDQGPYEQYFGPGTRLTVT.

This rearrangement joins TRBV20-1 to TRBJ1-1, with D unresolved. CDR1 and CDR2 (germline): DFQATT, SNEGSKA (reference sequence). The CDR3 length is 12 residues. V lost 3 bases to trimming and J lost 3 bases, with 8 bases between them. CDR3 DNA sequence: TGCAGTGCTAGGGAACCGCACACTGAAGCTTTCTTT. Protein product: CSAREPHTEAFF.

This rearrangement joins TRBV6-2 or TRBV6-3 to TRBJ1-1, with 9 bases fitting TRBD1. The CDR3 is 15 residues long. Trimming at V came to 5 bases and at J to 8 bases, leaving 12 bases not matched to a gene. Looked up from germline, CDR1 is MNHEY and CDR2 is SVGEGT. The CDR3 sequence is CASSTQGTGSLEAFF. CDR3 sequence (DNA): TGTGCCAGCAGTACCCAGGGGACAGGGTCACTCGAAGCTTTCTTT.

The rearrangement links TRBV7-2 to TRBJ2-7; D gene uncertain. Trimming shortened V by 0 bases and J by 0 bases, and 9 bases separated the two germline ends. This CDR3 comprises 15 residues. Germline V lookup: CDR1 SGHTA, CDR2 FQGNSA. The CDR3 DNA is TGTGCCAGCAGCTTAGCGCCCACCCACTCCTACGAGCAGTACTTC. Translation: CASSLAPTHSYEQYF.

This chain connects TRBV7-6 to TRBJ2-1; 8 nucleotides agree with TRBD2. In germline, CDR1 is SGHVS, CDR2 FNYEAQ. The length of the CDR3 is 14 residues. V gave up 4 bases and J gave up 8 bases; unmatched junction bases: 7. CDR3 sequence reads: CASSSSTGGDEQFF. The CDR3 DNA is TGTGCCAGCAGCTCCTCAACGGGGGGGGATGAGCAGTTCTTC.

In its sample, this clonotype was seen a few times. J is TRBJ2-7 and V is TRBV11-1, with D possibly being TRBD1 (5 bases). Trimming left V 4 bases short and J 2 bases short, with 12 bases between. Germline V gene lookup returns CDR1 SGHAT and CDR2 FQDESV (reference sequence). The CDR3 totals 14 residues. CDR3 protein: CASSSSRVTYEQYF. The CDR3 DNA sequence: TGTGCCAGCAGCTCCTCCAGGGTAACCTACGAGCAGTACTTC.

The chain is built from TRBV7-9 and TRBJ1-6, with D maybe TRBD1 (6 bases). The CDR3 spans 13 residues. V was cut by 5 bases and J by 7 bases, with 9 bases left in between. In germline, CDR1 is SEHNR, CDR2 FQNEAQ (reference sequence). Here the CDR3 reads CASSGGANSPLHF. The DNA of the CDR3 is TGTGCCAGCAGCGGGGGGGCGAATTCACCCCTCCACTTT.

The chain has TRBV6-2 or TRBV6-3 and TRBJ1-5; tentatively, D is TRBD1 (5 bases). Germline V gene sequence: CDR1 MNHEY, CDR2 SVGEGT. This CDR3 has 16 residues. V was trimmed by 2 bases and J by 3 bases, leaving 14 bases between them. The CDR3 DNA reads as TGTGCCAGCAGTTACCCGGCTGGGGGGAACAATCAGCCCCAGCATTTT. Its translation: CASSYPAGGNNQPQHF.

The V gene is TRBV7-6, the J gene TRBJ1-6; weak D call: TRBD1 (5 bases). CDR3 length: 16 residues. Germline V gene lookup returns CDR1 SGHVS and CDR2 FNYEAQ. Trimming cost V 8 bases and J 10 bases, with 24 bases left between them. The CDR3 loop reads CASGIHRAGGLSPLHF. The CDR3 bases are TGTGCCAGCGGGATCCATAGGGCCGGGGGACTCTCACCCCTCCACTTT.

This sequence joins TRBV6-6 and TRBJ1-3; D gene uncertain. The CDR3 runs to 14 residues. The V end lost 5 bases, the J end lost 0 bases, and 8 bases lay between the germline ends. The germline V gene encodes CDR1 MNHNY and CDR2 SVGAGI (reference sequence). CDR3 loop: CASSMESSGNTIYF. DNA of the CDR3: TGTGCCAGCAGTATGGAGAGCTCTGGAAACACCATATATTTT.

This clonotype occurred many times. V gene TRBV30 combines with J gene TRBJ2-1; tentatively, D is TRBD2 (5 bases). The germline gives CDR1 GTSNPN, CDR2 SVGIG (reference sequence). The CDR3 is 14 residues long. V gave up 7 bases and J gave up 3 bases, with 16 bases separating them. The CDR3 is CALERLALYNEQFF. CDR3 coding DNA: TGTGCCTTGGAAAGGCTAGCACTCTACAATGAGCAGTTCTTC.

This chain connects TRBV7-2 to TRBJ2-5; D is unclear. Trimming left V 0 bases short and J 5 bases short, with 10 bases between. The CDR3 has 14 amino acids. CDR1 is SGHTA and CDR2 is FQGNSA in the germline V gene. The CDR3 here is CASSLAINRETQYF. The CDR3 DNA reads TGTGCCAGCAGCTTAGCGATCAATCGGGAGACCCAGTACTTC.

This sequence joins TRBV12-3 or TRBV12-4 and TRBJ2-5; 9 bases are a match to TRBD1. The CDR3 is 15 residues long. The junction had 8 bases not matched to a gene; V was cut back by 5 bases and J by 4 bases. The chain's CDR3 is CASSTGQGFGETQYF. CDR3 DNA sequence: TGTGCCAGCAGTACGGGACAGGGCTTCGGAGAGACCCAGTACTTC.

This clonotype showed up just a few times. CDR3 coding DNA: TGTGCCAGCAGCTTGGGTCAGGGTCGCTCACCCCTCCACTTT. Translating gives CASSLGQGRSPLHF. This chain joins TRBV7-2 and TRBJ1-6; possible D gene TRBD1, 5 bases. The CDR3 totals 14 residues. V was trimmed by 3 bases and J by 10 bases, leaving 13 bases between them. CDR1 is SGHTA, CDR2 FQGNSA, per germline.

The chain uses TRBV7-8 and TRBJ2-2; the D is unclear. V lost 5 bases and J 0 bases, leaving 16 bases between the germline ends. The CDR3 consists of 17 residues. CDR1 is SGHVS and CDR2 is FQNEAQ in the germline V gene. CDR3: CASSPLLPIANTGELFF. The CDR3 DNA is TGTGCCAGCAGCCCCCTTTTGCCGATCGCGAACACCGGGGAGCTGTTTTTT.